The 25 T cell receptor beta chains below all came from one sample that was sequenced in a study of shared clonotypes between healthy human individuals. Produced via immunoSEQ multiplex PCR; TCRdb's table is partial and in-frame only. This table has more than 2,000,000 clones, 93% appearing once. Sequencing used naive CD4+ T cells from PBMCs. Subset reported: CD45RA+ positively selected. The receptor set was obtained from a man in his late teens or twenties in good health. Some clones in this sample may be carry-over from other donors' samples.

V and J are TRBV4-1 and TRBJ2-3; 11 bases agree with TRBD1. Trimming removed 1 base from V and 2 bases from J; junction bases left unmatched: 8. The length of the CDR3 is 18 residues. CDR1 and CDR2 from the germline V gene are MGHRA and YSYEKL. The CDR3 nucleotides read TGCGCCAGCAGCCAAGGTCGGGGACAGGGGGATTTCACAGATACGCAGTATTTT. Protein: CASSQGRGQGDFTDTQYF.

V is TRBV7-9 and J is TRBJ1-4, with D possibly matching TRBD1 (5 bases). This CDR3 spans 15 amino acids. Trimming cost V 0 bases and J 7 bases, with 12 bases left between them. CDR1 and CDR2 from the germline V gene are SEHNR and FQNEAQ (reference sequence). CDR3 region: CASSLAGTEPEKLFF. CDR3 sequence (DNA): TGTGCCAGCAGCTTAGCGGGGACGGAGCCTGAAAAACTGTTTTTT.

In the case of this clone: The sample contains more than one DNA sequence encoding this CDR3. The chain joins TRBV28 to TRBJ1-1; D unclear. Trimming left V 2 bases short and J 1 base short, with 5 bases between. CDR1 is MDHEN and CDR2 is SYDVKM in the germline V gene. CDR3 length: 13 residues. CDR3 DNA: TGTGCCAGCAGTTTAGTAGGGAACACTGAAGCTTTCTTT. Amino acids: CASSLVGNTEAFF.

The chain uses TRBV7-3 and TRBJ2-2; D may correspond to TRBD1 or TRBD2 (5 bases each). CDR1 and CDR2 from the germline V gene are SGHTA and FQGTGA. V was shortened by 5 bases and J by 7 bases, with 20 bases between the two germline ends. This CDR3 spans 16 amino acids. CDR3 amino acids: CASSLSGFGAGGELFF. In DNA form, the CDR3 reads TGTGCCAGCAGCCTCTCCGGATTCGGGGCTGGCGGGGAGCTGTTTTTT.

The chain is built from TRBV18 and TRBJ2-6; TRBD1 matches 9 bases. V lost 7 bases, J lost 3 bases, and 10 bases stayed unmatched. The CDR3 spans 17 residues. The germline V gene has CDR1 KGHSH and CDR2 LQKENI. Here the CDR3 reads CASLRDRANGGANVLTF. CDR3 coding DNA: TGTGCCAGCTTACGGGACAGGGCAAATGGTGGGGCCAACGTCCTGACTTTC.

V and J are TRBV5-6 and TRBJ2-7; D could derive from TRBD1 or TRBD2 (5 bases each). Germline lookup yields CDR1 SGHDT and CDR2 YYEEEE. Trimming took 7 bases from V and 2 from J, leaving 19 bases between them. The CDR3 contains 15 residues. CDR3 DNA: TGTGCCAGCTCCCTTTGGGGACGGGAAACCTACGAGCAGTACTTC. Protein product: CASSLWGRETYEQYF.

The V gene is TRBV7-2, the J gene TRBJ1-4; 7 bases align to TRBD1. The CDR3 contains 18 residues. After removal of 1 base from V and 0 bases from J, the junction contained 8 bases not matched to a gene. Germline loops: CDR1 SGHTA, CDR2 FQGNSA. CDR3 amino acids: CASSLGGTVVSTNEKLFF. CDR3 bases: TGTGCCAGCAGCTTAGGTGGGACAGTAGTATCAACTAATGAAAAACTGTTTTTT.

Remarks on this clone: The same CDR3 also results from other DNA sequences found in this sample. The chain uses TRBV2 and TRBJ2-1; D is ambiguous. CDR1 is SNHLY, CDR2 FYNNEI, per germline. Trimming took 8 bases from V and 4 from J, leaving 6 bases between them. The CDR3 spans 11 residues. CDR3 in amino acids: CASAGYNEQFF. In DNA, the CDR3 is TGTGCCAGCGCCGGGTACAATGAGCAGTTCTTC. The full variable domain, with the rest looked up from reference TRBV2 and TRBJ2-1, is EPEVTQTPSHQVTQMGQEVILRCVPISNHLYFYWYRQILGQKVEFLVSFYNNEISEKSEIFDDQFSVERPDGSNFTLKIRSTKLEDSAMYFCASAGYNEQFFGPGTRLTVL.

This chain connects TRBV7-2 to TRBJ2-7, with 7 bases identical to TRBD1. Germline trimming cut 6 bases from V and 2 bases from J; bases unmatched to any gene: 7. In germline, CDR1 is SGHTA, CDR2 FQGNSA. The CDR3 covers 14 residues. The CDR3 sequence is CASRRPDRPYEQYF. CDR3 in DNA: TGTGCCAGCAGACGCCCGGACAGGCCCTACGAGCAGTACTTC.

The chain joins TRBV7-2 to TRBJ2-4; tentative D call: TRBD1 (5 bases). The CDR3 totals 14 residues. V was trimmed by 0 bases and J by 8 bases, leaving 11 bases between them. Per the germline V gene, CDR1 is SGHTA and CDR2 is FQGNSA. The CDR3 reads CASSLAGRVDIQYF. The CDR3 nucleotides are TGTGCCAGCAGCTTAGCTGGCAGGGTGGACATTCAGTACTTC.

CDR3 sequence (DNA): TGTGCCATCAGTGACAGGGGGACAGGCACCGGGGAGCTGTTTTTT. It translates to CAISDRGTGTGELFF. This sequence joins TRBV10-3 and TRBJ2-2; 8 nucleotides match TRBD1. The CDR3 loop spans 15 amino acids. V trimming: 3 bases; J trimming: 4 bases; junction bases outside the gene matches: 4. CDR1 and CDR2 (germline): ENHRY, SYGVKD.

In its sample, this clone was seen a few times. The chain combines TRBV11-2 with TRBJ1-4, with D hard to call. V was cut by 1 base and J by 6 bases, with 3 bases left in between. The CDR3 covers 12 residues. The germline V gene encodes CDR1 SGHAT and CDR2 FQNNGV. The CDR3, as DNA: TGTGCCAGCAGCTTAGTTGATGAAAAACTGTTTTTT. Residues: CASSLVDEKLFF.

The CDR3 loop is CASSQRMGNEQFF. Here the CDR3 DNA reads TGCGCCAGCAGCCAACGGATGGGGAATGAGCAGTTCTTC. This chain uses TRBV4-1 with TRBJ2-1; D ambiguous. This CDR3 has 13 amino acids. Germline V gives CDR1 MGHRA, CDR2 YSYEKL. Deletions cut 2 bases from V and 7 bases from J, with 9 bases between.

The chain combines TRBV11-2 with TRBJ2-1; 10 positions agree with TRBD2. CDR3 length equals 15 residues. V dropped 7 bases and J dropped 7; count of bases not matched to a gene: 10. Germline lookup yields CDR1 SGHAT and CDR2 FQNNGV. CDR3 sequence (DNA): TGTGCCAGCATATCCACGGCTAGCGGGAGTAATGAGCAGTTCTTC. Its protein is CASISTASGSNEQFF.

This CDR3 is CASSSTPRQGDQPQHF. CDR3 in DNA: TGTGCCAGCAGCTCAACCCCCCGACAGGGGGACCAGCCCCAGCATTTT. J is TRBJ1-5 and V is TRBV7-8; 9 bases match TRBD1. The V gene end was trimmed by 4 bases and the J gene end by 7 bases; junction bases not matched to a gene: 11. Germline lookup yields CDR1 SGHVS and CDR2 FQNEAQ. This CDR3 is 16 amino acids long. The full variable domain, in which reference TRBV7-8 and TRBJ1-5 provide the parts outside the CDR3, is GAGVSQSPRYKVAKRGQDVALRCDPISGHVSLFWYQQALGQGPEFLTYFQNEAQLDKSGLPSDRFFAERPEGSVSTLKIQRTQQEDSAVYLCASSSTPRQGDQPQHFGDGTRLSIL.

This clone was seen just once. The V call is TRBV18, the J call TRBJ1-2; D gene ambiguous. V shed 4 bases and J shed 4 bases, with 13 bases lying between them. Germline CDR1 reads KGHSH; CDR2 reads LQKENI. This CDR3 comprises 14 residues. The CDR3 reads CASSLTDGAYGYTF. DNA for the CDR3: TGTGCCAGCTCACTGACGGACGGAGCCTATGGCTACACCTTC. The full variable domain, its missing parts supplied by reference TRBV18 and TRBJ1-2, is NAGVMQNPRHLVRRRGQEARLRCSPMKGHSHVYWYRQLPEEGLKFMVYLQKENIIDESGMPKERFSAEFPKEGPSILRIQQVVRGDSAAYFCASSLTDGAYGYTFGSGTRLTVV.

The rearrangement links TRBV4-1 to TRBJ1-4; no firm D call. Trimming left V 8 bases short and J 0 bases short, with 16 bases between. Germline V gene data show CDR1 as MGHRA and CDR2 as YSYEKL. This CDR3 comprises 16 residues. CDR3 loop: CASGRQAAATNEKLFF. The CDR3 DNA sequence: TGCGCCAGCGGGCGTCAGGCAGCGGCAACTAATGAAAAACTGTTTTTT.

CDR3 sequence reads: CASSFGLAGDGAQYF. In DNA, the CDR3 is TGCGCCAGCAGCTTCGGACTAGCGGGAGATGGGGCCCAGTACTTC. The rearrangement uses TRBV5-1 and TRBJ2-5; 13 bases agree with TRBD2. CDR3 length equals 15 residues. The V gene end was trimmed by 2 bases and the J gene end by 9 bases; junction bases not matched to a gene: 7. Germline-derived CDR1 and CDR2 are SGHRS and YFSETQ.

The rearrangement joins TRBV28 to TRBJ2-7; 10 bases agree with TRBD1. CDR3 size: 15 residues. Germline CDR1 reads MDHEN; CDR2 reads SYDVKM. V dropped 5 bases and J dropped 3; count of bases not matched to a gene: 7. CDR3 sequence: CASSGPGTGVYEQYF. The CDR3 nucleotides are TGTGCCAGCAGTGGACCCGGGACAGGGGTCTACGAGCAGTACTTC.

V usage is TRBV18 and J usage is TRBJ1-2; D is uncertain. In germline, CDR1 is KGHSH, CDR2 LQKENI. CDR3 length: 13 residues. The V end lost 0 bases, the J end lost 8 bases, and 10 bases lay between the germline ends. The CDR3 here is CASSPPGKTGYTF. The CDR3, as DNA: TGTGCCAGCTCACCACCGGGTAAGACGGGCTACACCTTC.

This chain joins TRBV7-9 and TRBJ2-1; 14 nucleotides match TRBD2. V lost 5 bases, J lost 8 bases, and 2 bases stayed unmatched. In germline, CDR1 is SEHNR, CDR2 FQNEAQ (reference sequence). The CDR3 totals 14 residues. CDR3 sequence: CASSRGLAGDEQFF. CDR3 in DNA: TGTGCCAGCAGCCGGGGACTAGCGGGAGATGAGCAGTTCTTC.

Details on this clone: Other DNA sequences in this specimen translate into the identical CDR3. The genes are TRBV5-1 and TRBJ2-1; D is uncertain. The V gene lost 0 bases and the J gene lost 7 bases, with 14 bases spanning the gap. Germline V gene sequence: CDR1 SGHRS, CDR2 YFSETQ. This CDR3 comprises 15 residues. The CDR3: CASSLAIAGSNEQFF. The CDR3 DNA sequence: TGCGCCAGCAGCTTGGCAATAGCTGGATCAAATGAGCAGTTCTTC.

CDR3 nucleotide sequence: TGTGCCAGCTCACCGCTAGCGGGAGGACCTGCCTACGAGCAGTACTTC. It specifies CASSPLAGGPAYEQYF. The rearrangement links TRBV18 to TRBJ2-7; 11 bases match TRBD2. Losses at the gene ends were 3 bases for V and 2 bases for J; bases not matched to a gene: 6. The CDR3 totals 16 residues. Germline V lookup: CDR1 KGHSH, CDR2 LQKENI.

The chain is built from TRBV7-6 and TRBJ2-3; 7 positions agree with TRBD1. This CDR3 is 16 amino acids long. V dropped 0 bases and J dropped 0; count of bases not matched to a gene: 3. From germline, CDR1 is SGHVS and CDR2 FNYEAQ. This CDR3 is CASSLAGTASTDTQYF. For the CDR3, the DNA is TGTGCCAGCAGCTTAGCTGGGACAGCTAGCACAGATACGCAGTATTTT.

The CDR3 protein is CAISERISSYEQYF. The DNA for the CDR3 is TGTGCCATCAGTGAGCGTATTAGCTCCTACGAGCAGTACTTC. The chain links TRBV10-3 to TRBJ2-5; D call uncertain. The assigned J gene may be wrong: the sequence end matches TRBJ2-7 better. The CDR3 runs to 14 residues. Germline-derived CDR1 and CDR2 are ENHRY and SYGVKD.